The 22 T cell receptor beta chains reported below all come from one sample, sequenced in a study of shared clonotypes between healthy human individuals. Profiled with immunoSEQ multiplex PCR; TCRdb holds only in-frame clones, not every one. The sample contains more than 2 million clones, over 85% of which appear only once. Naive CD8 isolation took CD45RO-negative cells positively selected for CCR7 and excluded terminally differentiated effector memory CD45RA+ cells. Sequences were obtained from naive CD8+ T cells from PBMCs. Receptor source: a man in his late teens or twenties in good health. Some clones in this sample may be carry-over from other donors' samples.

This clone was picked up one time. V is TRBV28 and J is TRBJ2-2; TRBD2 matches at 7 bases. The junction had 4 bases not matched to a gene; V was cut back by 1 base and J by 2 bases. Per germline, CDR1 MDHEN and CDR2 SYDVKM. This CDR3 contains 16 residues. As DNA, the CDR3 is TGTGCCAGCAGTTTATATGAGCGGGATAACACCGGGGAGCTGTTTTTT. It codes for CASSLYERDNTGELFF.

The V and J genes are TRBV9 and TRBJ1-1; TRBD1 is a possible D gene (5 bases). V was clipped by 4 bases and J by 4 bases, with 11 bases between them. CDR1 and CDR2 from the germline V gene are SGDLS and YYNGEE. The CDR3 is made up of 13 amino acids. CDR3 loop: CASSRGQGTEAFF. CDR3 nucleotides: TGTGCCAGCAGCCGGGGCCAAGGCACTGAAGCTTTCTTT.

The chain joins TRBV19 to TRBJ1-4; D may be TRBD1 (5 bases). This CDR3 spans 16 amino acids. In germline, CDR1 is LNHDA, CDR2 SQIVND (reference sequence). The V end lost 0 bases, the J end lost 7 bases, and 15 bases lay between the germline ends. CDR3 amino acids: CASSIDRGGLGEKLFF. CDR3 in DNA: TGTGCCAGTAGTATAGATCGTGGGGGACTCGGTGAAAAACTGTTTTTT.

Written as DNA, the CDR3 is TGTGCCAGCAGCTTAGATCCCGCGGATGAGCAGTTCTTC. Its translation: CASSLDPADEQFF. This rearrangement joins TRBV7-9 to TRBJ2-1; no reliable D call. The length of the CDR3 is 13 residues. V lost 1 base and J lost 8, with 9 bases in between. Germline V gene lookup returns CDR1 SEHNR and CDR2 FQNEAQ (reference sequence).

The rearrangement links TRBV7-9 to TRBJ2-7, with 13 bases identical to TRBD2. CDR1 is SEHNR, CDR2 FQNEAQ, per germline (reference sequence). Trimming took 5 bases from V and 5 from J; bases not matched to a gene: 9. There are 16 residues in the CDR3. CDR3: CASSNGLAGALDEQYF. The CDR3 nucleotides are TGTGCCAGCAGCAACGGACTAGCGGGAGCGCTTGACGAGCAGTACTTC.

The J gene is TRBJ1-1, the V gene TRBV5-6; D ambiguous. The CDR3 loop spans 12 amino acids. The V and J ends lost 1 base and 8 bases respectively, with 9 bases between them. CDR1 and CDR2 (germline): SGHDT, YYEEEE. CDR3: CASSLRGMEAFF. The CDR3 DNA sequence: TGTGCCAGCAGCTTGAGAGGGATGGAAGCTTTCTTT.

As to this clone: The same CDR3 is also encoded by other DNA sequences in this sample. This chain connects TRBV28 to TRBJ2-2; no clear D gene. Germline lookup yields CDR1 MDHEN and CDR2 SYDVKM. The V gene lost 1 base and the J gene lost 4 bases, with 1 base spanning the gap. This CDR3 has 12 residues. As DNA, the CDR3 is TGTGCCAGCAGTTTATTCACCGGGGAGCTGTTTTTT. Translating it yields CASSLFTGELFF.

J is TRBJ2-1 and V is TRBV19; 9 nucleotides agree with TRBD1. CDR3 length: 15 residues. CDR1 is LNHDA, CDR2 SQIVND, per germline (reference sequence). J was trimmed by 0 bases and V by 7 bases; bases with no gene match: 4. The chain's CDR3 is CASIPDRGSYNEQFF. The DNA for the CDR3 is TGTGCCAGTATCCCGGACAGGGGCTCCTACAATGAGCAGTTCTTC.

With respect to this clone: The same CDR3 is also encoded by other DNA sequences in this sample. V is TRBV7-2 and J is TRBJ2-5, with no clear D. From germline, CDR1 is SGHTA and CDR2 FQGNSA. V shed 5 bases and J shed 5 bases, with 9 bases lying between them. The CDR3 runs to 12 residues. CDR3 loop: CASSPRSETQYF. The CDR3 nucleotides read TGTGCCAGCAGCCCCCGATCTGAGACCCAGTACTTC.

This clone was detected only once. V is TRBV4-3 and J is TRBJ1-1, with D maybe TRBD1 (5 bases). Trimming left V 1 base short and J 2 bases short, with 11 bases between. The CDR3 totals 15 residues. Germline CDR1 reads LGHNA; CDR2 reads YSLEER. CDR3 in amino acids: CASSQAGPLNTEAFF. CDR3 DNA sequence: TGCGCCAGCAGCCAAGCGGGACCGCTTAACACTGAAGCTTTCTTT.

The CDR3 is CASSLLSGGQPQHF. CDR3 nucleotide sequence: TGTGCCAGCAGTTTATTGTCAGGGGGTCAGCCCCAGCATTTT. The chain joins TRBV27 to TRBJ1-5; 7 bases are shared with TRBD1. With V trimmed by 1 base and J by 6 bases, 3 bases remained unmatched. The germline V gene encodes CDR1 MNHEY and CDR2 SMNVEV (reference sequence). The CDR3 length is 14 residues.

The chain is built from TRBV6-5 and TRBJ2-7; D possibly matches TRBD1 or TRBD2 (5 bases each). The V gene lost 0 bases and the J gene lost 4 bases, with 13 bases spanning the gap. This CDR3 has 15 residues. Germline V gene lookup returns CDR1 MNHEY and CDR2 SVGAGI. CDR3 sequence: CASSYSWGKSYEQYF. The CDR3, as DNA: TGTGCCAGCAGTTACTCGTGGGGGAAATCGTACGAGCAGTACTTC.

The chain carries TRBV28 and TRBJ2-5, with D possibly matching TRBD1 (6 bases). Germline assignment: CDR1 MDHEN and CDR2 SYDVKM. The CDR3 loop spans 13 amino acids. The V end was cut by 6 bases, the J end by 5 bases, with 13 bases between. Here the CDR3 DNA reads TGTGCCAGCAGCCGAACAGGGCTCGAGACCCAGTACTTC. This translates into CASSRTGLETQYF.

The V call is TRBV28, the J call TRBJ2-5; TRBD2 might be the D (6 bases). The germline CDR1 and CDR2 sequences are MDHEN and SYDVKM. The CDR3 is made up of 13 amino acids. Trimming left V 7 bases short and J 6 bases short, with 15 bases between. CDR3 sequence (DNA): TGTGCCAGCACCCAATTCGCGGGAAAGACCCAGTACTTC. Residues: CASTQFAGKTQYF.

The chain uses TRBV9 and TRBJ2-7, with TRBD2 identical over 11 bases. Per germline, CDR1 SGDLS and CDR2 YYNGEE. V lost 4 bases, J lost 7 bases, and 13 bases stayed unmatched. The CDR3 contains 16 residues. The CDR3 coding sequence is TGTGCCAGCAGCCCGACCGGGACTAGCGGTGTTTGGGAGCAGTACTTC. Protein: CASSPTGTSGVWEQYF.

The rearrangement uses TRBV29-1 and TRBJ2-1; 14 bases align to TRBD2. Germline CDR1 is SQVTM and CDR2 is ANQGSEA. This CDR3 is built from 15 residues. The ends lost 6 bases at V and 7 bases at J; junction bases unmatched: 8. The DNA for the CDR3 is TGCAGCGTAGATTTGGGACTAGCGGGAGCTAATGAGCAGTTCTTC. Protein product: CSVDLGLAGANEQFF.

In this sample, this clone turned up once. Other nucleotide sequences in the sample specify the same CDR3. The chain recombines TRBV28 with TRBJ2-2, with TRBD2 matching 10 bases. Looked up from germline, CDR1 is MDHEN and CDR2 is SYDVKM. V lost 6 bases and J lost 2; bases outside the gene matches: 3. CDR3 length: 15 residues. The CDR3 nucleotides read TGTGCCAGCAGCCTACTAGCGGGAAACACCGGGGAGCTGTTTTTT. This translates into CASSLLAGNTGELFF.

The J gene is TRBJ2-3, the V gene TRBV7-9; D gene unclear. Germline-derived CDR1 and CDR2 are SEHNR and FQNEAQ (reference sequence). The V end was cut by 3 bases, the J end by 1 base, with 11 bases between. The CDR3 length is 15 residues. The CDR3 spells CASSFGLAGTDTQYF. The CDR3 DNA is TGTGCCAGCAGCTTCGGTTTAGCTGGCACAGATACGCAGTATTTT.

The chain uses TRBV7-8 and TRBJ2-3; tentatively, D is TRBD2 (6 bases). The CDR3 contains 17 residues. CDR1 and CDR2 from the germline V gene are SGHVS and FQNEAQ. V lost 1 base to trimming and J lost 7 bases, with 21 bases between them. The CDR3 loop reads CASSLVGVAEKGYTQYF. CDR3 DNA: TGTGCCAGCAGCTTAGTCGGGGTAGCGGAGAAAGGCTATACGCAGTATTTT.

This clone was observed a few times. Other DNA sequences of this sample code for an identical CDR3. V is TRBV28 and J is TRBJ1-3, with D unresolved. Germline CDR1 is MDHEN and CDR2 is SYDVKM. The V end was cut by 2 bases, the J end by 4 bases, with 3 bases between. There are 12 residues in the CDR3. The chain's CDR3 is CASSLAGNTIYF. The CDR3 DNA reads as TGTGCCAGCAGTTTAGCGGGAAACACCATATATTTT.

As to this clone: Additional DNA sequences in this sample encode the identical CDR3. In DNA form, the CDR3 reads TGTGCCAGCAGTTTACGACAGGGTTCCTACGAGCAGTACTTC. Translating gives CASSLRQGSYEQYF. This chain uses TRBV27 with TRBJ2-7; 7 bases align to TRBD1. With V trimmed by 2 bases and J by 1 base, 2 bases remained unmatched. The CDR3 length is 14 residues. Germline V gives CDR1 MNHEY, CDR2 SMNVEV (reference sequence).

V usage is TRBV9 and J usage is TRBJ1-2; 7 nucleotides line up with TRBD1. Germline V gene sequence: CDR1 SGDLS, CDR2 YYNGEE. There are 15 residues in the CDR3. V lost 0 bases to trimming and J lost 6 bases; unmatched junction nucleotides: 8. The CDR3 sequence is CASSVEGRGKDGYTF. The CDR3, as DNA: TGTGCCAGCAGCGTAGAGGGCAGGGGGAAGGATGGCTACACCTTC.